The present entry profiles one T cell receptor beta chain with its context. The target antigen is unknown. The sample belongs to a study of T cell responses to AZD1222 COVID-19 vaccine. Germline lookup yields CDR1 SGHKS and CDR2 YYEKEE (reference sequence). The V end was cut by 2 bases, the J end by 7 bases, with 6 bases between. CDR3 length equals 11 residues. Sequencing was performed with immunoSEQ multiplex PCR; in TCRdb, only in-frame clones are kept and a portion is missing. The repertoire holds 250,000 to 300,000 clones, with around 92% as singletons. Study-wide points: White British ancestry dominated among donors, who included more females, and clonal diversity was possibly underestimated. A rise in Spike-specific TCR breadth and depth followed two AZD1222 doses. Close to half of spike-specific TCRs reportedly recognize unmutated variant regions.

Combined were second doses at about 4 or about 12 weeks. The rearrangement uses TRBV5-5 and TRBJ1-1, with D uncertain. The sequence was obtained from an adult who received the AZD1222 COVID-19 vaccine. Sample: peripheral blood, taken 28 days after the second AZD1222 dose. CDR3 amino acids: CASSFRDEAFF. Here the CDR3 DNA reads TGTGCCAGCAGCTTCAGAGATGAAGCTTTCTTT. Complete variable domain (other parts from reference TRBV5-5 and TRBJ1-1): DAGVTQSPTHLIKTRGQQVTLRCSPISGHKSVSWYQQVLGQGPQFIFQYYEKEERGRGNFPDRFSARQFPNYSSELNVNALLLGDSALYLCASSFRDEAFFGQGTRLTVV.